The 25 T cell receptor beta chains presented below share a single source sample, sequenced in a study of shared clonotypes between healthy human individuals. Produced via immunoSEQ multiplex PCR; TCRdb's table is partial and in-frame only. The sample consists of some 2,500,000 clones, roughly 93% of them appearing once. Material: naive CD4+ T cells from PBMCs. Described subset: CD45RA+ positively selected. These receptors all come from a man between 18 and 29 years old in good health. Some clones in this sample may be carry-over from other donors' samples.

This clone has only one observation. The chain uses TRBV7-9 and TRBJ2-3, with no clear D. Trimming left V 7 bases short and J 0 bases short, with 11 bases between. The CDR3 consists of 14 residues. Germline V gene lookup returns CDR1 SEHNR and CDR2 FQNEAQ (reference sequence). CDR3 nucleotide sequence: TGTGCCAGCATTACCTCGGAAAGCACAGATACGCAGTATTTT. Translated, it gives CASITSESTDTQYF.

This clone has just one count. The rearrangement uses TRBV29-1 and TRBJ1-1; D gene ambiguous. Germline V gene data show CDR1 as SQVTM and CDR2 as ANQGSEA. The CDR3 is 13 residues long. V lost 1 base and J lost 1, with 7 bases in between. The CDR3 nucleotides read TGCAGCGTTGAAGCCCGGGGGAACACTGAAGCTTTCTTT. Its translation is CSVEARGNTEAFF. Drawing the rest from reference TRBV29-1 and TRBJ1-1, the complete variable domain is SAVISQKPSRDICQRGTSLTIQCQVDSQVTMMFWYRQQPGQSLTLIATANQGSEATYESGFVIDKFPISRPNLTFSTLTVSNMSPEDSSIYLCSVEARGNTEAFFGQGTRLTVV.

The genes are TRBV5-4 and TRBJ1-1, with TRBD1 matching over 9 bases. This CDR3 contains 17 residues. The J segment lost 1 base and the V segment lost 4 bases, leaving 11 bases of the junction unmatched. Per the germline V gene, CDR1 is SGHNT and CDR2 is YYREEE (reference sequence). CDR3 protein: CASSTGRDRVKNTEAFF. The DNA for the CDR3 is TGTGCCAGCAGCACCGGCCGGGACAGGGTAAAGAACACTGAAGCTTTCTTT.

This clone was seen just once. This sequence joins TRBV5-8 and TRBJ2-4; no definite D call. Germline CDR1 SGHTS, CDR2 YDEGEE. Trimming removed 0 bases from V and 1 base from J, with 8 bases in between. The CDR3 is made up of 15 amino acids. The CDR3 here is CASSLGLAAKNIQYF. The CDR3 DNA reads as TGTGCCAGCAGCTTGGGACTGGCGGCCAAAAACATTCAGTACTTC.

This sequence joins TRBV5-6 and TRBJ1-4, with a possible D match to TRBD1 (6 bases). CDR3 size: 15 residues. Looked up from germline, CDR1 is SGHDT and CDR2 is YYEEEE. With 4 bases removed from V and 5 bases from J, the gap between germline ends came to 15 bases. This CDR3 is CASSQLTGRNEKLFF. CDR3 in DNA: TGTGCCAGCAGCCAACTAACAGGGAGGAATGAAAAACTGTTTTTT.

The count of this clone is one. Additional DNA sequences in this sample encode the identical CDR3. The chain employs TRBV29-1 and TRBJ2-1; D is uncertain. The V gene lost 6 bases and the J gene lost 3 bases, with 9 bases spanning the gap. CDR3 length: 12 amino acids. Germline CDR1 reads SQVTM; CDR2 reads ANQGSEA. The CDR3 nucleotides are TGCAGCGTCTCGGACGGCTACAATGAGCAGTTCTTC. Amino acid sequence: CSVSDGYNEQFF.

In DNA, the CDR3 is TGTGCCTGGAGCCGGCGGGTGAGCTCCTACGAGCAGTACTTC. Translating gives CAWSRRVSSYEQYF. V usage is TRBV30 and J usage is TRBJ2-7; weak D call: TRBD2 (5 bases). CDR1 and CDR2 from the germline V gene are GTSNPN and SVGIG (reference sequence). V was cut by 3 bases and J by 0 bases, with 12 bases left in between. This CDR3 has 14 residues.

This sequence joins TRBV10-3 and TRBJ2-7; the D is unclear. Germline V gives CDR1 ENHRY, CDR2 SYGVKD. Trimming left V 2 bases short and J 7 bases short, with 12 bases between. The CDR3 sequence is 13 residues long. The CDR3 is CAISEGVLWEQYF. CDR3 nucleotides: TGTGCCATCAGTGAGGGGGTCCTGTGGGAGCAGTACTTC.

In this sample, this clone turned up once. The chain employs TRBV7-3 and TRBJ2-3, with a tentative D call TRBD2 (5 bases). This CDR3 is built from 17 residues. V gave up 2 bases and J gave up 2 bases, with 17 bases separating them. Germline V gene sequence: CDR1 SGHTA, CDR2 FQGTGA. The CDR3 loop is CASSLGVLARNTDTQYF. As DNA, the CDR3 is TGTGCCAGCAGCTTAGGTGTCCTAGCCAGGAACACAGATACGCAGTATTTT.

Of note for this clone: The sample has other DNA sequences that encode this CDR3 too. This chain uses TRBV28 with TRBJ1-1, with D possibly being TRBD1 (6 bases). CDR3 length: 15 amino acids. V lost 6 bases and J 1 base, leaving 15 bases between the germline ends. Germline values: CDR1 MDHEN, CDR2 SYDVKM. CDR3: CASSPPGGRNTEAFF. DNA for the CDR3: TGTGCCAGCAGCCCCCCTGGGGGGCGGAACACTGAAGCTTTCTTT.

This CDR3 is CASSAPRDYKYNEQFF. In nucleotides, the CDR3 is TGTGCCAGCAGTGCCCCACGGGACTACAAGTACAATGAGCAGTTCTTC. This chain connects TRBV28 to TRBJ2-1; TRBD2 agrees at 7 bases. J lost 4 bases, V lost 5 bases, and 11 bases had no gene match. Germline V gives CDR1 MDHEN, CDR2 SYDVKM. The CDR3 extends over 16 amino acids.

This clone was found a few times. The J gene is TRBJ1-1, the V gene TRBV2, with TRBD1 as a possible D gene (6 bases). Trimming took off 7 bases at V and 3 bases at J, with 12 bases between the two ends. This CDR3 has 13 amino acids. Germline-derived CDR1 and CDR2 are SNHLY and FYNNEI. DNA for the CDR3: TGTGCCAGCACCATCAGGACAGACACTGAAGCTTTCTTT. This translates into CASTIRTDTEAFF.

V is TRBV20-1 and J is TRBJ2-1; D is uncertain. Trimming shortened V by 5 bases and J by 9 bases, and 11 bases separated the two germline ends. The length of the CDR3 is 11 residues. CDR1 and CDR2 (germline): DFQATT, SNEGSKA (reference sequence). The CDR3 DNA reads TGCAGTGCTTCCCGGAAGGTTGAGCAGTTCTTC. Translating it yields CSASRKVEQFF.

The chain combines TRBV7-2 with TRBJ2-1, with 12 bases identical to TRBD2. Trimming at V came to 5 bases and at J to 9 bases, leaving 8 bases not matched to a gene. Per germline, CDR1 SGHTA and CDR2 FQGNSA. There are 15 residues in the CDR3. DNA for the CDR3: TGTGCCAGCAGCAAGGAACTAGCGGGAGGATCTGAGCAGTTCTTC. Residues: CASSKELAGGSEQFF.

This chain connects TRBV7-9 to TRBJ2-7; 7 bases align to TRBD2. This CDR3 region has 15 residues. Germline V gene sequence: CDR1 SEHNR, CDR2 FQNEAQ (reference sequence). After removal of 2 bases from V and 0 bases from J, the junction contained 4 bases not matched to a gene. This chain's CDR3 is CASSLIQRGSYEQYF. DNA for the CDR3: TGTGCCAGCAGCTTAATACAGCGGGGCTCCTACGAGCAGTACTTC.

V is TRBV2 and J is TRBJ1-2; TRBD1 agrees at 9 bases. CDR1 is SNHLY and CDR2 is FYNNEI in the germline V gene. The trim removed 8 bases at V and 4 bases at J, leaving 5 bases unmatched. This CDR3 region has 13 residues. The chain's CDR3 is CASGGDRVYGYTF. In DNA form, the CDR3 reads TGTGCCAGCGGGGGGGACAGGGTCTATGGCTACACCTTC. The variable domain in full, with the rest retrieved from reference TRBV2 and TRBJ1-2, is EPEVTQTPSHQVTQMGQEVILRCVPISNHLYFYWYRQILGQKVEFLVSFYNNEISEKSEIFDDQFSVERPDGSNFTLKIRSTKLEDSAMYFCASGGDRVYGYTFGSGTRLTVV.

The rearrangement joins TRBV6-5 to TRBJ1-5, with unresolved D. This CDR3 contains 15 residues. V shed 6 bases and J shed 2 bases, with 14 bases lying between them. Looked up from germline, CDR1 is MNHEY and CDR2 is SVGAGI. The CDR3 nucleotides are TGTGCCAGCAGGTCGACGGAGGCGGGCAATCAGCCCCAGCATTTT. Its translation is CASRSTEAGNQPQHF.

The chain uses TRBV28 and TRBJ1-5, with D unclear. In germline, CDR1 is MDHEN, CDR2 SYDVKM. This CDR3 has 12 amino acids. V dropped 4 bases and J dropped 6 bases, with 7 bases sitting between them. The CDR3 loop reads CASSSVIQPQHF. The CDR3 nucleotides are TGTGCCAGCAGTTCCGTAATTCAGCCCCAGCATTTT. Full variable domain (outside the CDR3, taken from reference TRBV28 and TRBJ1-5): DVKVTQSSRYLVKRTGEKVFLECVQDMDHENMFWYRQDPGLGLRLIYFSYDVKMKEKGDIPEGYSVSREKKERFSLILESASTNQTSMYLCASSSVIQPQHFGDGTRLSIL.

This rearrangement joins TRBV7-2 to TRBJ2-3; 9 bases are shared with TRBD2. The CDR3 runs 16 residues. The trim removed 3 bases at V and 2 bases at J, leaving 6 bases unmatched. Germline V gene lookup returns CDR1 SGHTA and CDR2 FQGNSA. This CDR3 reads CASSFTGTSLTDTQYF. CDR3 DNA sequence: TGTGCCAGCAGCTTTACCGGGACTAGCCTCACAGATACGCAGTATTTT.

J is TRBJ1-5 and V is TRBV7-8; no firm D call. This CDR3 has 14 residues. Germline V CDR1 and CDR2: SGHVS, FQNEAQ. The V end was cut by 3 bases, the J end by 3 bases, with 9 bases between. The CDR3 loop is CASSFNKDNQPQHF. The CDR3, as DNA: TGTGCCAGCAGCTTCAACAAGGACAATCAGCCCCAGCATTTT.

This rearrangement joins TRBV18 to TRBJ2-5; 11 nucleotides align to TRBD1. J gave up 7 bases and V 3 bases, and 7 bases lay outside the gene matches. Germline V CDR1 and CDR2: KGHSH, LQKENI. This CDR3 region has 15 residues. The CDR3 nucleotides read TGTGCCAGCTCACCGGACAGGGGGCCACTCGGGACCCAGTACTTC. It codes for CASSPDRGPLGTQYF.

This sequence joins TRBV29-1 and TRBJ1-2, with 10 bases fitting TRBD1. The V gene end was trimmed by 8 bases and the J gene end by 8 bases; junction bases not matched to a gene: 11. The CDR3 length is 13 residues. CDR1 and CDR2 from the germline V gene are SQVTM and ANQGSEA. CDR3 amino acids: CSIRDRGLGGYTF. CDR3 sequence (DNA): TGCAGCATCCGGGACAGGGGCCTGGGGGGCTACACCTTC.

The chain joins TRBV11-3 to TRBJ2-1; TRBD1 aligns across 8 bases. The CDR3 is 16 amino acids. The junction had 9 bases not matched to a gene; V was cut back by 1 base and J by 7 bases. Germline V CDR1 and CDR2: SGHNT, YENEEA. Here the CDR3 DNA reads TGTGCCAGCAGCTTAGGTCTACAGGGGGGTTTAAATGAGCAGTTCTTC. Translation gives CASSLGLQGGLNEQFF.

This clone was seen a single time. This chain joins TRBV25-1 and TRBJ2-7, with D perhaps matching TRBD1 or TRBD2 (5 bases each). CDR3 length: 14 amino acids. Germline V gene sequence: CDR1 MGHDK, CDR2 SYGVNS. Trimming took off 4 bases at V and 4 bases at J, with 14 bases between the two ends. CDR3: CASSGGAGAYEQYF. In DNA, the CDR3 is TGTGCCAGCAGTGGAGGTGCCGGGGCGTACGAGCAGTACTTC.

Regarding this clone: Other DNA sequences in this sample translate to the same CDR3. The chain couples TRBV5-1 to TRBJ2-3, with D unresolved. V was cut by 4 bases and J by 6 bases, with 9 bases left in between. Germline V gene lookup returns CDR1 SGHRS and CDR2 YFSETQ. This CDR3 comprises 12 residues. This CDR3 is CASSHPGDTQYF. The CDR3 DNA reads TGCGCCAGCAGCCATCCCGGGGATACGCAGTATTTT.